Listed below are T cell receptor beta chains from one sample, sequenced in a study of cytomegalovirus exposure and HLA in healthy donors. Generated by immunoSEQ multiplex PCR, the TCRdb table keeps only in-frame clones and is missing some. Among more than 250,000 clones, 80% to 95% were seen once, and the ten largest hold 3.1%. The sequenced sample was PBMCs. The source is a woman in her twenties or thirties in good health and CMV-seronegative. CDR3s include the opening cysteine and the closing phenylalanine or tryptophan. D genes are given only for firm matches. The listing skips clone size in some rows; elsewhere it reads once, few, many or a size class.

-,TRBJ2-2,TRBV7-3,-,TGTGCCAGCAGCTTCTCTGGAGCTTCCCCTGAGGCCGGGGAGCTGTTTTTT,CASSFSGASPEAGELFF
-,TRBJ2-1,TRBV5-6,TRBD2,TGTGCCAGCAGCCGGGGGACTAGGGGGTACAATGAGCAGTTCTTC,CASSRGTRGYNEQFF
-,TRBJ2-5,TRBV27,-,TGTGCCAGCAGTTTGTACGGGAGAAGTGAGACCCAGTACTTC,CASSLYGRSETQYF
-,TRBJ2-7,TRBV15,TRBD1,TGTGCCACCAGCCCGATCCGGGACAGGACAACGCTCTACGAGCAGTACTTC,CATSPIRDRTTLYEQYF
-,TRBJ1-2,TRBV5-1,TRBD1,TGCGCCAGCAGCTTGGGGCAGGGGGGCCCCACGGGCTACACCTTC,CASSLGQGGPTGYTF
-,TRBJ1-2,TRBV27,TRBD1,TGTGCCAGCAGTTCCGGACAGGGGTATGGAACCCACTATGGCTACACCTTC,CASSSGQGYGTHYGYTF
-,TRBJ2-7,TRBV27,TRBD2,TGTGCCAGCAAACAAACTAGCGGGAGCTACGAGCAGTACTTC,CASKQTSGSYEQYF
-,TRBJ2-5,TRBV27,-,TGTGCCAGCAGTTTAGGGGGTATTGGGACCCAGTACTTC,CASSLGGIGTQYF
once,TRBJ2-3,TRBV25-1,-,TGTGCCAGCAGTGTCCTCGGTACGCAGTATTTT,CASSVLGTQYF
-,TRBJ2-3,TRBV19,TRBD1,TGTGCCACCGGGACAGGAGAAGATACGCAGTATTTT,CATGTGEDTQYF
-,TRBJ2-1,TRBV13,-,TGTGCCAGCAGCCGAGGACTGCTCAATGAGCAGTTCTTC,CASSRGLLNEQFF
-,TRBJ2-2,TRBV5-1,-,TGCGCCAGCAGCTTTTTCCCAGGAGCCTCCACCGGGGAGCTGTTTTTT,CASSFFPGASTGELFF
-,TRBJ1-1,TRBV7-2,-,TGTGCCAGCAGCCAAATCCGGCCCCCCACTGAAGCTTTCTTT,CASSQIRPPTEAFF
-,TRBJ1-5,TRBV6-1,-,TGTGCCAGCAGTGAGGGGGACCCCGAGCAGCCCCAGCATTTT,CASSEGDPEQPQHF
few,TRBJ2-7,TRBV28,TRBD1,TGTGCCAGCGGGACAGCCTTCTACGAGCAGTACTTC,CASGTAFYEQYF
-,TRBJ2-7,TRBV13,-,TGTGCCAGCAGCTTAGGGGACAACTCCTACGAGCAGTACTTC,CASSLGDNSYEQYF
-,TRBJ2-5,TRBV5-4,-,TGTGCCAGCATGAACTGGAAGGGGGAGACCCAGTACTTC,CASMNWKGETQYF
-,TRBJ2-5,TRBV2,TRBD2,TGTGCCAGCAGAAAAGCGGGGGAAGAGACCCAGTACTTC,CASRKAGEETQYF
-,TRBJ1-1,TRBV2,-,TGTGCCAGCAGTGAACTAGGGGGTACTGAAGCTTTCTTT,CASSELGGTEAFF